This T cell receptor (beta chain) was recovered during a study of blood T cell repertoires in COVID-19. Study summary: The origin of the acute and convalescent COVID-19 samples was the United States, Italy and Spain.

Original processing notes: Cell counts per sample came from amplifying reference gene primers. Profiled with immunoSEQ multiplex PCR; TCRdb holds only in-frame clones, not every one. V, J and clone size are taken as reported in that table, and D and trimming were inferred from the DNA itself. This sample has roughly 100,000 clones, with around 84% found just once. Trimming shortened V by 1 base and J by 4 bases, and 11 bases separated the two germline ends. Looked up from germline, CDR1 is SGHTA and CDR2 is FQGNSA. The CDR3 has 14 amino acids. The chain employs TRBV7-2 and TRBJ2-7, with D unclear. The TCR comes from a human donor in a cohort sampled during active COVID-19. Sequenced material: peripheral blood. The CDR3 DNA reads as TGTGCCAGCAGCTTAGAAGGTAGCCGATACGAGCAGTACTTC. Translating it yields CASSLEGSRYEQYF.